The rows below give T cell receptor beta chains drawn from one sample of a study of blood T cell repertoires in COVID-19. The method was immunoSEQ multiplex PCR; TCRdb's version includes in-frame clones alone and lacks a portion of them. The sample includes under 500,000 clones, roughly nine tenths of them seen just once. The sequencing sample was made of PBMCs or T cells enriched from blood (not recorded which). These receptor sequences come from a woman between 18 and 29 years old with acute COVID-19. The CDR3 runs from the conserved cysteine through the conserved F or W. The D gene is left open where the match is weak. Where a row states a size, it is once, few, many or the class of an expanded clone; other rows omit it.

once,16,TRBD1,TRBJ1-5,TRBV4-3,CASSSGTGRENQPQHF,TGCGCCAGCAGTAGTGGGACAGGGAGGGAGAATCAGCCCCAGCATTTT
.,14,.,TRBJ1-4,TRBV9,CASSQGGTNEKLFF,TGTGCCAGCAGCCAGGGTGGAACTAATGAAAAACTGTTTTTT
.,20,TRBD2,TRBJ2-2,TRBV3-1/TRBV3-2,CASRNSDGRDAGGLSGELFF,TGTGCCAGCAGGAACTCCGACGGGAGAGATGCGGGGGGGCTCAGCGGGGAGCTGTTTTTT
.,16,TRBD2,TRBJ2-7,TRBV4-1,CASSRASGGPPYEQYF,TGCGCCAGCAGCCGTGCTAGCGGGGGTCCTCCGTACGAGCAGTACTTC
.,14,TRBD1,TRBJ2-6,TRBV29-1,CSVDTGAGANVLTF,TGCAGCGTTGACACAGGGGCAGGGGCCAACGTCCTGACTTTC
.,12,.,TRBJ1-1,TRBV6-6,CASSAGNTEAFF,TGTGCCAGCAGCGCCGGGAACACTGAAGCTTTCTTT
.,13,.,TRBJ1-5,TRBV19,CASNRDPNQPQHF,TGTGCCAGTAACAGGGATCCGAATCAGCCCCAGCATTTT
.,17,TRBD2,TRBJ2-1,TRBV27,CASSFITPAGGSNEQFF,TGTGCCAGCAGTTTTATAACCCCAGCGGGAGGGTCCAATGAGCAGTTCTTC
.,16,.,TRBJ2-1,TRBV19,CASSRAKPRLGEEQFF,TGTGCCAGTAGCCGTGCAAAGCCCCGACTAGGCGAAGAGCAGTTCTTC
.,16,.,TRBJ2-1,TRBV5-4,CASSLDVTGLYNEQFF,TGTGCCAGCAGCTTGGATGTGACAGGACTTTACAATGAGCAGTTCTTC
.,14,.,TRBJ2-1,TRBV7-2,CASSSPPGTKEQFF,TGTGCCAGCAGCTCCCCACCCGGGACAAAAGAGCAGTTCTTC
.,14,.,TRBJ2-7,TRBV21-1,CASRRQGRAYEQYF,TGTGCCAGCAGGAGACAGGGGCGAGCCTACGAGCAGTACTTC
.,12,.,TRBJ2-1,TRBV6-5,CASSYGGDEQFF,TGTGCCAGCAGCTACGGCGGCGATGAGCAGTTCTTC
once,14,TRBD1,TRBJ1-2,TRBV3-1/TRBV3-2,CASSRMTGGEGYTF,TGTGCCAGCAGCCGAATGACAGGGGGGGAAGGCTACACCTTC
.,15,.,TRBJ1-2,TRBV14,CASSRLGAGDYGYTF,TGTGCCAGCAGCCGTTTAGGGGCAGGGGACTATGGCTACACCTTC
.,15,TRBD1,TRBJ1-4,TRBV7-2,CASSTQGAINEKLFF,TGTGCCAGCAGCACACAGGGGGCAATTAATGAAAAACTGTTTTTT
.,15,.,TRBJ2-2,TRBV5-6,CASSLPLGPTGELFF,TGTGCCAGCAGCCTGCCTTTGGGCCCCACCGGGGAGCTGTTTTTT
.,19,TRBD1,TRBJ1-1,TRBV29-1,CSVTMEDRGTRAMNTEAFF,TGCAGCGTCACTATGGAGGACAGGGGAACGCGCGCCATGAACACTGAAGCTTTCTTT
.,17,.,TRBJ1-3,TRBV21-1,CASSKDGSNRTGNTIYF,TGTGCCAGCAGCAAAGATGGGAGCAATCGGACTGGAAACACCATATATTTT
.,13,.,TRBJ1-2,TRBV5-1,CASSWRADYGYTF,TGCGCCAGCAGCTGGAGGGCAGACTATGGCTACACCTTC
.,15,TRBD1,TRBJ1-2,TRBV18,CASSRTGSGDYGYTF,TGTGCCAGCTCGAGGACAGGCTCTGGGGACTATGGCTACACCTTC
.,15,TRBD1,TRBJ2-5,TRBV6-5,CASSRTTGLQETQYF,TGTGCCAGCAGCCGCACGACAGGGCTTCAAGAGACCCAGTACTTC
.,14,.,TRBJ2-2,TRBV19,CASTSQGGTGELFF,TGTGCCAGTACATCACAGGGCGGGACCGGGGAGCTGTTTTTT
.,13,.,TRBJ1-1,TRBV3-1/TRBV3-2,CASSLLAKGGTFF,TGTGCCAGCAGCCTTCTTGCGAAGGGGGGGACTTTCTTT
.,15,TRBD1,TRBJ1-4,TRBV13,CASSLVGGFGEKLFF,TGTGCCAGCAGCTTAGTAGGGGGCTTCGGGGAAAAACTGTTTTTT
once,13,TRBD1,TRBJ2-7,TRBV6-5,CASSYGQGWEQYF,TGTGCCAGCAGTTACGGACAGGGGTGGGAGCAGTACTTC
once,15,.,TRBJ1-1,TRBV7-9,CASSQETQGRTEAFF,TGTGCCAGCAGCCAGGAAACACAGGGTAGGACTGAAGCTTTCTTT
.,13,TRBD1,TRBJ2-6,TRBV3-1/TRBV3-2,CASSQTGNNVLTF,TGTGCCAGCAGCCAGACAGGGAATAACGTCCTGACTTTC
.,14,TRBD1,TRBJ1-5,TRBV10-3,CAISPDRGLQPQHF,TGTGCCATCAGCCCGGACAGGGGGCTTCAGCCCCAGCATTTT
few,15,.,TRBJ1-6,TRBV12-2,CASRANGTGNSPLHF,TGTGCAAGTCGCGCGAACGGGACAGGGAATTCACCCCTCCACTTT
.,17,.,TRBJ1-5,TRBV28,CASSLYGSGGGNQPQHF,TGTGCCAGCAGTTTATACGGCAGTGGGGGCGGCAATCAGCCCCAGCATTTT
.,15,.,TRBJ2-1,TRBV6-5,CASSYGGVHGNEQFF,TGTGCCAGCAGTTACGGGGGCGTTCACGGGAATGAGCAGTTCTTC
.,14,.,TRBJ1-5,TRBV2,CASSDSVADQPQHF,TGTGCCAGCAGTGACAGTGTAGCTGATCAGCCCCAGCATTTT
.,14,.,TRBJ1-1,TRBV5-1,CASSLVGGGPEAFF,TGCGCCAGCAGCTTGGTGGGGGGAGGACCGGAAGCTTTCTTT
once,14,.,TRBJ1-4,TRBV19,CASSIRGDNEKLFF,TGTGCCAGTAGTATCCGGGGAGACAATGAAAAACTGTTTTTT
few,13,TRBD1,TRBJ2-7,TRBV18,CASSQETGHKQYF,TGTGCCAGCTCACAAGAGACAGGGCATAAGCAGTACTTC
.,15,TRBD1,TRBJ1-6,TRBV27,CASSYGQGNNSPLHF,TGTGCCAGCAGTTACGGACAGGGGAATAATTCACCCCTCCACTTT
.,15,TRBD1,TRBJ1-5,TRBV27,CASSLYTGGDQPQHF,TGTGCCAGCAGTTTATATACAGGGGGGGATCAGCCCCAGCATTTT
.,12,TRBD2,TRBJ2-3,TRBV6-5,CASRQAGVVEYF,TGTGCCAGCAGACAAGCGGGAGTAGTAGAGTATTTT
.,14,TRBD2,TRBJ2-1,TRBV9,CASSVVTSEDEQFF,TGTGCCAGCAGCGTAGTTACTAGCGAAGATGAGCAGTTCTTC
once,16,TRBD1,TRBJ1-3,TRBV6-5,CASSYGTGETGNTIYF,TGTGCCAGCAGTTACGGGACAGGCGAGACTGGAAACACCATATATTTT
.,15,TRBD1,TRBJ2-7,TRBV9,CASSVAGTAYYEQYF,TGTGCCAGCAGCGTCGCCGGGACAGCGTACTACGAGCAGTACTTC
.,16,TRBD1,TRBJ2-7,TRBV6-1,CASSEPGTGKSYEQYF,TGTGCCAGCAGTGAACCCGGGACAGGGAAGTCCTACGAGCAGTACTTC
once,13,.,TRBJ2-3,TRBV7-3,CASSLRPADTQYF,TGTGCCAGCAGCTTACGCCCGGCAGATACGCAGTATTTT
.,14,.,TRBJ1-2,TRBV28,CASIGGGTVYGYTF,TGTGCCAGCATTGGGGGGGGGACGGTTTATGGCTACACCTTC
.,16,TRBD1,TRBJ2-1,TRBV5-1,CASSLGLDRGVNEQFF,TGCGCCAGCAGCTTGGGTTTGGACAGGGGCGTCAATGAGCAGTTCTTC
few,14,.,TRBJ1-6,TRBV19,CASSQSRVMSPLHF,TGTGCCAGTAGCCAATCCAGGGTTATGTCACCCCTCCACTTT
once,13,.,TRBJ2-1,TRBV7-9,CASSTEGEGEQFF,TGTGCCAGCAGCACCGAAGGGGAAGGTGAGCAGTTCTTC
.,13,.,TRBJ1-2,TRBV6-4,CASSDGQGSGYTF,TGTGCCAGCAGTGACGGGCAGGGCAGCGGCTACACCTTC
.,12,.,TRBJ2-7,TRBV5-6,CASRYQGNEQYF,TGTGCCAGCAGGTACCAGGGGAACGAGCAGTACTTC
few,19,TRBD1,TRBJ1-5,TRBV2,CASSTAQGSYLYSNQPQHF,TGTGCCAGCAGTACCGCACAGGGGTCCTACCTCTATAGCAATCAGCCCCAGCATTTT
.,16,TRBD2,TRBJ2-1,TRBV19,CASSFNLAGAFDEQFF,TGTGCCAGTAGTTTCAACCTAGCGGGAGCCTTCGATGAGCAGTTCTTC
.,13,.,TRBJ1-5,TRBV2,CASSERGIQPQHF,TGTGCCAGCAGTGAAAGGGGAATTCAGCCCCAGCATTTT
.,16,TRBD2,TRBJ2-3,TRBV7-9,CASSFGGGRMADTQYF,TGTGCCAGCAGCTTCGGGGGCGGGAGGATGGCAGATACGCAGTATTTT
.,14,TRBD2,TRBJ2-7,TRBV11-2,CASSLWGLAGEQYF,TGTGCCAGCAGCTTATGGGGACTAGCGGGGGAGCAGTACTTC
.,13,.,TRBJ1-2,TRBV14,CASSPGGAYGYTF,TGTGCCAGCAGCCCCGGTGGGGCCTATGGCTACACCTTC
.,15,TRBD1,TRBJ1-5,TRBV7-2,CASSSGTGFKQPQHF,TGTGCCAGCAGCTCCGGGACAGGATTCAAACAGCCCCAGCATTTT
.,13,.,TRBJ2-5,TRBV11-2,CASSLEGLGTQYF,TGTGCCAGCAGCTTAGAGGGGCTTGGGACCCAGTACTTC
.,12,.,TRBJ1-1,TRBV3-1/TRBV3-2,CASSQGTYEAFF,TGTGCCAGCAGCCAAGGAACCTATGAAGCTTTCTTT